These 16 T cell receptor beta chains were sequenced from one sample in a study of CD4 T cells in relation to SARS-CoV-2 and coronaviruses. These receptors are not linked to any known antigen. Before the COVID-19 pandemic, during about 2011-2019, CD4+ T cells were taken from unexposed donors. CD4+ T cells were isolated from the cells after more than 8 days of culture. Some clones are missing from TCRdb's copy, which holds only in-frame ones; the method was immunoSEQ multiplex PCR. The sample has about 28,000 clones, 76% seen once. Sequencing was performed on CD4+ T cells from PBMCs, cultured in vitro. Every receptor here comes from a human donor in good health.

Written as DNA, the CDR3 is TGTGCCAGCAGTTTTGCAAGCATGGATGAGCAGTTCTTC. Translation: CASSFASMDEQFF. The chain is built from TRBV12-3 or TRBV12-4 and TRBJ2-1; D gene uncertain. Trimming left V 3 bases short and J 8 bases short, with 11 bases between. CDR3 length: 13 residues.

The chain recombines TRBV19 with TRBJ1-1; TRBD1 matches 9 bases. CDR3 length: 15 amino acids. Per germline, CDR1 LNHDA and CDR2 SQIVND (reference sequence). V was clipped by 4 bases and J by 3 bases; unmatched bases: 6. The CDR3 reads CASSKGTGLDTEAFF. CDR3 in DNA: TGTGCCAGTAGTAAGGGGACAGGGTTAGACACTGAAGCTTTCTTT.

This chain connects TRBV30 to TRBJ2-4; possibly TRBD1 or TRBD2 for D (7 bases each). The V end was cut by 4 bases, the J end by 9 bases, with 13 bases between. CDR1 is GTSNPN and CDR2 is SVGIG in the germline V gene (reference sequence). CDR3 length: 12 amino acids. The CDR3 nucleotides are TGTGCCTGGAATTCCAGGGGGGGCATTCAGTACTTC. Encoded protein: CAWNSRGGIQYF. Based on the CDR3 plus reference TRBV30 and TRBJ2-4, the full variable domain is SQTIHQWPATLVQPVGSPLSLECTVEGTSNPNLYWYRQAAGRGLQLLFYSVGIGQISSEVPQNLSASRPQDRQFILSSKKLLLSDSGFYLCAWNSRGGIQYFGAGTRLSVL.

This clone was observed a single time. V and J are TRBV19 and TRBJ2-7; D possibly corresponds to TRBD2 (5 bases). Trimming stripped 0 bases from V and 5 bases from J, with 11 bases between. This CDR3 has 14 residues. CDR1 LNHDA and CDR2 SQIVND come from the germline V gene (reference sequence). The CDR3 nucleotides read TGTGCCAGTAGTATAGATCTGCCCGGGAACGAGCAGTACTTC. Translating gives CASSIDLPGNEQYF.

In its sample, this clone ranks as large. The rearrangement joins TRBV7-8 to TRBJ1-1, with 7 nucleotides matching TRBD1. CDR3 length: 15 residues. Germline V gene sequence: CDR1 SGHVS, CDR2 FQNEAQ. V trimming: 5 bases; J trimming: 6 bases; junction bases outside the gene matches: 12. This CDR3 reads CASSTREGARAEAFF. CDR3 bases: TGTGCCAGCAGCACGCGAGAGGGGGCGCGAGCTGAAGCTTTCTTT.

The gene calls are TRBV28 and TRBJ2-3; D may be TRBD2 (6 bases). Per germline, CDR1 MDHEN and CDR2 SYDVKM. This CDR3 is built from 14 residues. V was trimmed by 1 base and J by 10 bases, leaving 15 bases between them. The CDR3 DNA sequence: TGTGCCAGCAGTTTATCGGGCGGGGAGGTTCCGCAGTATTTT. Translated: CASSLSGGEVPQYF.

This chain joins TRBV7-2 and TRBJ2-6, with D perhaps TRBD2 (6 bases). CDR1 is SGHTA, CDR2 FQGNSA, per germline. CDR3 length: 16 residues. Trimming removed 4 bases at V and 1 base at J, with 11 bases between. The CDR3 DNA reads as TGTGCCAGCAGCTCGGTGGGGAGGTCTGGGGCCAACGTCCTGACTTTC. Translating gives CASSSVGRSGANVLTF.

The chain uses TRBV9 and TRBJ1-2, with 8 bases matching TRBD1. In germline, CDR1 is SGDLS, CDR2 YYNGEE. The CDR3 covers 14 residues. Trimming at V came to 4 bases and at J to 8 bases, leaving 10 bases not matched to a gene. CDR3 sequence: CASSFGQGVGGYTF. DNA of the CDR3: TGTGCCAGCAGCTTCGGACAGGGCGTGGGAGGCTACACCTTC.

This chain uses TRBV24-1 with TRBJ1-5, with D possibly TRBD1 on 6 matching bases. This CDR3 is built from 17 residues. V gave up 4 bases and J gave up 0 bases, with 15 bases separating them. Germline CDR1 is KGHDR and CDR2 is SFDVKD. CDR3 in amino acids: CATSDLGQKISNQPQHF. The CDR3 nucleotides are TGTGCCACCAGTGACCTCGGACAGAAGATTAGCAATCAGCCCCAGCATTTT.

The chain links TRBV3-1 (or the pseudogene TRBV3-2) to TRBJ2-7, with D hard to call. Germline V gene data show CDR1 as LGHDT and CDR2 as YNNKEL (reference sequence). This CDR3 is 11 amino acids long. V was shortened by 3 bases and J by 6 bases, with 6 bases between the two germline ends. CDR3 coding DNA: TGTGCCAGCAGCCATTTCTCCGAGCAGTACTTC. Its protein is CASSHFSEQYF.

This clone appeared a single time. The chain joins TRBV7-2 to TRBJ2-7, with 10 positions matching TRBD2. This CDR3 region has 17 residues. The J segment lost 4 bases and the V segment lost 4 bases, leaving 13 bases of the junction unmatched. The V gene's germline CDR1 is SGHTA and CDR2 FQGNSA. CDR3 bases: TGTGCCAGCAGCTCAGTTGGGCTAGCGGGAGTTCAGTACGAGCAGTACTTC. Its translation: CASSSVGLAGVQYEQYF. Full variable domain (missing parts from reference TRBV7-2 and TRBJ2-7): GAGVSQSPSNKVTEKGKDVELRCDPISGHTALYWYRQSLGQGLEFLIYFQGNSAPDKSGLPSDRFSAERTGGSVSTLTIQRTQQEDSAVYLCASSSVGLAGVQYEQYFGPGTRLTVT.

The chain uses TRBV4-3 and TRBJ1-3, with 10 bases identical to TRBD1. The V gene's germline CDR1 is LGHNA and CDR2 YSLEER. The V gene end was trimmed by 4 bases and the J gene end by 2 bases; junction bases not matched to a gene: 5. The CDR3 has 16 amino acids. CDR3 sequence reads: CASSPGTGETGNTIYF. In DNA, the CDR3 is TGCGCCAGCAGCCCGGGGACAGGGGAGACTGGAAACACCATATATTTT.

The CDR3 nucleotides are TGCGCCAGCAGCTTGGTGGTGGGTGGCAACACTGAAGCTTTCTTT. Translated: CASSLVVGGNTEAFF. V and J are TRBV5-1 and TRBJ1-1; D is unresolved. The germline V gene encodes CDR1 SGHRS and CDR2 YFSETQ. Trimming removed 0 bases at V and 2 bases at J, with 11 bases between. CDR3 length: 15 residues.

The chain has TRBV5-4 and TRBJ2-5; D possibly uses TRBD1 or TRBD2 (6 bases each). The CDR3 runs to 15 residues. The germline gives CDR1 SGHNT, CDR2 YYREEE (reference sequence). Trimming took 6 bases from V and 2 from J, leaving 17 bases between them. The CDR3 nucleotides read TGTGCCAGCAAGGGGGGATTGGGCAAACAAGAGACCCAGTACTTC. Translated: CASKGGLGKQETQYF.

This clone is medium-sized in the sample. The sample has other DNA sequences that encode this CDR3 too. This chain uses TRBV11-3 with TRBJ2-1; D tentatively reads TRBD1 or TRBD2 (7 bases each). The CDR3 sequence is 16 residues long. Per the germline V gene, CDR1 is SGHNT and CDR2 is YENEEA. Trimming pared 1 base from V and 6 bases from J, leaving 16 bases between. CDR3 bases: TGTGCCAGCAGCTTAGGGGGGGGCAGGGGGTTCAATGAGCAGTTCTTC. It translates to CASSLGGGRGFNEQFF.

There are a few counts of this clone. The gene calls are TRBV9 and TRBJ2-1; TRBD1 agrees at 9 bases. V was clipped by 3 bases and J by 0 bases; unmatched bases: 10. The CDR3 totals 18 residues. Germline CDR1 SGDLS, CDR2 YYNGEE. CDR3 sequence reads: CASSAGTGMVGSYNEQFF. For the CDR3, the DNA is TGTGCCAGCAGCGCAGGGACAGGGATGGTGGGCTCCTACAATGAGCAGTTCTTC.